This entry lists 25 T cell receptor beta chains sequenced from one sample in a study of T cell repertoires in cytomegalovirus infection. The antigens of these receptors remain unknown. TCRdb reprocessed the reads via MiXCR and lists one record per CDR3 protein. Of some 700,000 distinct CDR3 sequences in the sample, roughly a third were seen once. Here the sequenced sample was cultured PBMCs, taken from culture after CMV antigen stimulation. The origin of the receptors is a human donor in good health (CMV status not recorded). Some clones in this sample may be carry-over from other donors' samples.

This clonotype was counted only a few times. CDR3 region: CASGLAGALDTQYF. CDR3 DNA sequence: TGTGCCAGCGGACTAGCGGGGGCTTTAGATACGCAGTATTTT. The chain has TRBV7-2 and TRBJ2-3, with 13 bases matching TRBD2. Germline lookup yields CDR1 SGHTA and CDR2 FQGNSA. With 8 bases clipped from V and 5 bases from J, the junction kept 4 bases outside the gene matches. CDR3 length equals 14 residues.

V and J are TRBV11-2 and TRBJ2-2, with D maybe TRBD1 (6 bases). The germline V and J ends were trimmed by 6 bases and 6 bases, with 17 bases remaining between them. The germline V gene has CDR1 SGHAT and CDR2 FQNNGV. The CDR3 contains 15 residues. CDR3 DNA sequence: TGTGCCAGCAGAAGCCTCAGGGGAAAGGCCGGGGAGCTGTTTTTT. This translates into CASRSLRGKAGELFF.

This clonotype was seen only a few times. The chain couples TRBV12-3 or TRBV12-4 to TRBJ1-1; D gene unclear. The CDR3 is made up of 12 amino acids. Trimming removed 2 bases from V and 7 bases from J, with 8 bases in between. The CDR3 reads CASSLSSDEAFF. CDR3 DNA: TGTGCCAGCAGTTTATCGTCGGATGAAGCTTTCTTT.

V gene TRBV6-2 or TRBV6-3 combines with J gene TRBJ1-1; D is undetermined. Trimming removed 6 bases from V and 0 bases from J, with 8 bases in between. Germline values: CDR1 MNHEY, CDR2 SVGEGT. The CDR3 spans 13 residues. CDR3 sequence reads: CASSPSMNTEAFF. As DNA, the CDR3 is TGTGCCAGCAGCCCGTCCATGAACACTGAAGCTTTCTTT.

This clonotype was recorded many times. The chain recombines TRBV7-8 with TRBJ2-1; D unclear. The CDR3 extends over 14 amino acids. V lost 10 bases and J lost 4, with 17 bases in between. Per the germline V gene, CDR1 is SGHVS and CDR2 is FQNEAQ. The CDR3: CATVISVRYNEQFF. The DNA for the CDR3 is TGTGCCACCGTAATTTCGGTTCGGTACAATGAGCAGTTCTTC.

The chain recombines TRBV5-4 with TRBJ2-7; D remains ambiguous. The V end lost 0 bases, the J end lost 1 base, and 14 bases lay between the germline ends. The germline V gene encodes CDR1 SGHNT and CDR2 YYREEE (reference sequence). This CDR3 comprises 16 residues. Here the CDR3 reads CASSLAGFDFSYEQYF. In nucleotides, the CDR3 is TGTGCCAGCAGCTTGGCCGGGTTCGACTTTTCCTACGAGCAGTACTTC.

A few counts support this clonotype. J is TRBJ2-1 and V is TRBV6-6; D gene unclear. The V end lost 4 bases, the J end lost 8 bases, and 9 bases lay between the germline ends. The CDR3 extends over 12 amino acids. Germline-derived CDR1 and CDR2 are MNHNY and SVGAGI (reference sequence). The CDR3: CASSFSPDEQFF. The CDR3 DNA reads TGTGCCAGCAGTTTTAGTCCCGATGAGCAGTTCTTC.

In its sample, this clonotype was seen once. V gene TRBV6-6 combines with J gene TRBJ2-7; a possible D gene is TRBD1 (5 bases). V lost 5 bases and J lost 6, with 17 bases in between. Germline CDR1 reads MNHNY; CDR2 reads SVGAGI (reference sequence). The CDR3 consists of 14 residues. This CDR3 is CASSVTQGWREQYF. The CDR3 bases are TGTGCCAGCAGTGTGACCCAGGGATGGCGCGAGCAGTACTTC.

This clonotype was seen only a few times. This sequence joins TRBV19 and TRBJ1-2; 7 bases line up with TRBD1. The length of the CDR3 is 14 residues. Germline CDR1 is LNHDA and CDR2 is SQIVND (reference sequence). With V trimmed by 7 bases and J by 3 bases, 8 bases remained unmatched. This chain's CDR3 is CASTQTGYHYGYTF. In DNA form, the CDR3 reads TGTGCCAGTACCCAGACAGGGTATCACTATGGCTACACCTTC.

The genes are TRBV19 and TRBJ2-1, with D hard to call. The germline V gene encodes CDR1 LNHDA and CDR2 SQIVND (reference sequence). V was pared by 6 bases and J by 8 bases, with 20 bases between. This CDR3 is built from 15 residues. For the CDR3, the DNA is TGTGCCAGTAGCGACATAGCCTCCCTTGGGGATGAGCAGTTCTTC. This translates into CASSDIASLGDEQFF.

The genes are TRBV12-3 or TRBV12-4 and TRBJ1-5, with 7 bases aligning to TRBD1. CDR3 length equals 16 residues. The junction had 10 bases not matched to a gene; V was cut back by 5 bases and J by 3 bases. This CDR3 reads CASSKTGTAINQPQHF. In DNA, the CDR3 is TGTGCCAGCAGTAAGACCGGGACAGCAATCAATCAGCCCCAGCATTTT.

This clonotype occurred a few times. The CDR3 is CAISANLGIAPKSETQYF. The CDR3, as DNA: TGTGCCATCAGTGCCAATTTGGGGATAGCACCAAAGTCAGAGACCCAGTACTTC. J is TRBJ2-5 and V is TRBV10-3; D call uncertain. Germline loops: CDR1 ENHRY, CDR2 SYGVKD. This CDR3 is built from 18 residues. V was clipped by 4 bases and J by 4 bases, with 25 bases between them.

The chain is built from TRBV7-2 and TRBJ2-1; 7 bases are a match to TRBD2. The CDR3 has 15 residues. Germline V gives CDR1 SGHTA, CDR2 FQGNSA. V lost 4 bases and J lost 7; bases outside the gene matches: 10. The DNA for the CDR3 is TGTGCCAGCAGCTACCGCGCGGGAGTGGTGAATGAGCAGTTCTTC. It is translated as CASSYRAGVVNEQFF. Full variable domain (missing parts from reference TRBV7-2 and TRBJ2-1): GAGVSQSPSNKVTEKGKDVELRCDPISGHTALYWYRQSLGQGLEFLIYFQGNSAPDKSGLPSDRFSAERTGGSVSTLTIQRTQQEDSAVYLCASSYRAGVVNEQFFGPGTRLTVL.

A single count supports this clonotype. CDR3 nucleotide sequence: TGTGCCACCAGCGCTTATCGACCCCCCACCAATGAGCAGTTCTTC. Amino acids: CATSAYRPPTNEQFF. The chain carries TRBV15 and TRBJ2-1; no reliable D call. V gave up 5 bases and J gave up 6 bases, with 17 bases separating them. The CDR3 length is 15 residues. Germline assignment: CDR1 LNHNV and CDR2 YYDKDF (reference sequence).

The genes are TRBV6-1 and TRBJ2-5, with a possible D match to TRBD2 (5 bases). Trimming left V 7 bases short and J 5 bases short, with 8 bases between. From germline, CDR1 is MNHNS and CDR2 SASEGT. The CDR3 contains 11 residues. The CDR3 nucleotides read TGTGCCAGCACGGAGGCGGAGACCCAGTACTTC. This gives the protein CASTEAETQYF.

The chain combines TRBV7-8 with TRBJ2-5, with 10 bases aligning to TRBD1. This CDR3 has 14 amino acids. Germline-derived CDR1 and CDR2 are SGHVS and FQNEAQ. V was clipped by 8 bases and J by 3 bases; unmatched bases: 6. CDR3 sequence reads: CASGGTGDKETQYF. CDR3 coding DNA: TGTGCCAGCGGAGGGACAGGGGACAAAGAGACCCAGTACTTC. Filled out from reference TRBV7-8 and TRBJ2-5, the complete variable domain reads GAGVSQSPRYKVAKRGQDVALRCDPISGHVSLFWYQQALGQGPEFLTYFQNEAQLDKSGLPSDRFFAERPEGSVSTLKIQRTQQEDSAVYLCASGGTGDKETQYFGPGTRLLVL.

J is TRBJ2-1 and V is TRBV18, with 9 bases matching TRBD2. The junction had 10 bases not matched to a gene; V was cut back by 1 base and J by 0 bases. The CDR3 runs 19 residues. Germline CDR1 reads KGHSH; CDR2 reads LQKENI. The CDR3 sequence: CASSPLVAGALSSYNEQFF. CDR3 DNA: TGTGCCAGCTCACCACTCGTAGCGGGAGCCCTCAGCTCCTACAATGAGCAGTTCTTC.

This clonotype was observed a few times. In nucleotides, the CDR3 is TGCGCCAGCAGCTTGCCCCACCGCAGGGGGCATCCGTTGGAAGAGACCCAGTACTTC. Protein product: CASSLPHRRGHPLEETQYF. The chain links TRBV5-1 to TRBJ2-5; 8 bases align to TRBD1. This CDR3 is built from 19 residues. V trimming: 1 base; J trimming: 3 bases; junction bases outside the gene matches: 17. CDR1 and CDR2 (germline): SGHRS, YFSETQ.

Only a few counts were recorded for this clonotype. The chain joins TRBV10-2 to TRBJ1-6; possible D gene TRBD1, 6 bases. CDR3 length: 15 residues. Germline CDR1 WSHSY, CDR2 SAAADI. The V end lost 4 bases, the J end lost 5 bases, and 12 bases lay between the germline ends. CDR3 amino acids: CASSARTENNSPLHF. CDR3 sequence (DNA): TGCGCCAGCAGTGCCAGGACAGAAAATAATTCACCCCTCCACTTT.

The chain carries TRBV4-2 and TRBJ2-7; 11 bases align to TRBD1. The CDR3 extends over 18 amino acids. Germline V gives CDR1 LGHNA, CDR2 YNFKEQ. Unmatched junction bases numbered 12, after V lost 0 bases and J lost 5 bases. CDR3 sequence reads: CASSQDALRTGGVDEQYF. The CDR3 DNA sequence: TGTGCCAGCAGCCAAGACGCGCTTCGGACAGGGGGCGTCGACGAGCAGTACTTC.

The chain couples TRBV5-4 to TRBJ2-1, with D unclear. Deletions cut 4 bases from V and 6 bases from J, with 17 bases between. Germline lookup yields CDR1 SGHNT and CDR2 YYREEE (reference sequence). The CDR3 runs 15 residues. The CDR3 nucleotides are TGTGCCAGCAGCACCACAGTTACCCCTGCCAATGAGCAGTTCTTC. This encodes CASSTTVTPANEQFF.

The J gene is TRBJ2-2, the V gene TRBV12-3 or TRBV12-4; D gene unclear. V gave up 0 bases and J gave up 7 bases, with 6 bases separating them. This CDR3 contains 13 residues. Written as DNA, the CDR3 is TGTGCCAGCAGTTTAGCGGGTAACGGGGAGCTGTTTTTT. It encodes CASSLAGNGELFF.

This clonotype occurred a few times. The CDR3 region is CAVGRGSGNTIYF. The DNA for the CDR3 is TGTGCTGTCGGGCGGGGCTCTGGAAACACCATATATTTT. The chain joins TRBV7-2 to TRBJ1-3, with D unresolved. CDR3 size: 13 residues. Germline V gene lookup returns CDR1 SGHTA and CDR2 FQGNSA.

For the CDR3, the DNA is TGTGCCAGTGGGCGGCGTAGCACAGATACGCAGTATTTT. It specifies CASGRRSTDTQYF. The V call is TRBV12-3 or TRBV12-4, the J call TRBJ2-3; D remains ambiguous. This CDR3 comprises 13 residues. V was cut by 9 bases and J by 0 bases, with 10 bases left in between.

This clonotype was counted once. The V gene is TRBV11-2, the J gene TRBJ1-1, with a possible D match to TRBD1 (5 bases). The V gene's germline CDR1 is SGHAT and CDR2 FQNNGV. The CDR3 sequence is 14 residues long. With 5 bases removed from V and 5 bases from J, the gap between germline ends came to 15 bases. This chain's CDR3 is CASSPLRGRTEAFF. As DNA, the CDR3 is TGTGCCAGCAGCCCCTTGAGGGGTAGGACTGAAGCTTTCTTT. Combining the CDR3 with reference TRBV11-2 and TRBJ1-1 gives the whole variable domain EAGVAQSPRYKIIEKRQSVAFWCNPISGHATLYWYQQILGQGPKLLIQFQNNGVVDDSQLPKDRFSAERLKGVDSTLKIQPAKLEDSAVYLCASSPLRGRTEAFFGQGTRLTVV.